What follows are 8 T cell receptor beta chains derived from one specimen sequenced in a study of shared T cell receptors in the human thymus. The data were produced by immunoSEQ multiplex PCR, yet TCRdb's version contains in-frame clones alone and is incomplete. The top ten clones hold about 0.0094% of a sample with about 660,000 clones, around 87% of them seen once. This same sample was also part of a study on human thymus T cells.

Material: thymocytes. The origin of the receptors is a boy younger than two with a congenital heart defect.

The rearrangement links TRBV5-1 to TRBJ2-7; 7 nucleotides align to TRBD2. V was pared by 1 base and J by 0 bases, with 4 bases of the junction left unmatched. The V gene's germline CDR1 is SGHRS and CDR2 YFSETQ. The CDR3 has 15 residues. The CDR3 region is CASSLSLAISYEQYF. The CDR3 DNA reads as TGCGCCAGCAGCTTGTCACTAGCGATCTCCTACGAGCAGTACTTC. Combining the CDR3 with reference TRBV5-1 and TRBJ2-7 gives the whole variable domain KAGVTQTPRYLIKTRGQQVTLSCSPISGHRSVSWYQQTPGQGLQFLFEYFSETQRNKGNFPGRFSGRQFSNSRSEMNVSTLELGDSALYLCASSLSLAISYEQYFGPGTRLTVT.

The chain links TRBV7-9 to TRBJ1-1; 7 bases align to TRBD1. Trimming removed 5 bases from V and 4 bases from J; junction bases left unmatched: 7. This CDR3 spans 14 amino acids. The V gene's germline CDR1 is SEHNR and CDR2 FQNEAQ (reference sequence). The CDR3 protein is CASSLDRALTEAFF. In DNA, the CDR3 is TGTGCCAGCAGCCTAGACAGGGCGCTCACTGAAGCTTTCTTT.

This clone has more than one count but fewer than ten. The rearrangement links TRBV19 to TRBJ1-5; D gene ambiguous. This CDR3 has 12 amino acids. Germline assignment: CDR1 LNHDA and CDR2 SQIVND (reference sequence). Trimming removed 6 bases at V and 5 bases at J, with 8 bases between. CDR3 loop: CASSTVDQPQHF. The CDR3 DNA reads TGTGCCAGTAGCACAGTTGATCAGCCCCAGCATTTT.

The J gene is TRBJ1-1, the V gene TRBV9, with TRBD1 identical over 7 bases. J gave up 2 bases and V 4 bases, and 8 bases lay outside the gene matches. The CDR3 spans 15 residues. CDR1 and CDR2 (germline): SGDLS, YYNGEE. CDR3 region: CASSTDRTGNTEAFF. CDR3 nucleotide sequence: TGTGCCAGCAGCACAGACCGGACAGGAAACACTGAAGCTTTCTTT.

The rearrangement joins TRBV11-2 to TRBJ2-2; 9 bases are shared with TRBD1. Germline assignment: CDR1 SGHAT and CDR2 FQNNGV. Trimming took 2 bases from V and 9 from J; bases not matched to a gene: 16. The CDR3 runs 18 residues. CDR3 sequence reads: CASSLLLLRDRDVRELFF. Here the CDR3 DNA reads TGTGCCAGCAGCTTATTACTCCTCCGGGACAGGGACGTCCGGGAGCTGTTTTTT.

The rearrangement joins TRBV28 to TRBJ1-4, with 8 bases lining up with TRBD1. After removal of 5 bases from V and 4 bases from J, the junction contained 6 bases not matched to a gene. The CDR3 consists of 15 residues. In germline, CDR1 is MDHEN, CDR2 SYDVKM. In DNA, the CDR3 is TGTGCCAGCAGTCCGGACAGGGCCTATAATGAAAAACTGTTTTTT. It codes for CASSPDRAYNEKLFF.

DNA of the CDR3: TGTGCCAGCAGTTACTTGGACAGGTTGCTCCCCTATGGCTACACCTTC. Amino acids: CASSYLDRLLPYGYTF. The chain links TRBV6-6 to TRBJ1-2; 7 nucleotides match TRBD1. Trimming cost V 1 base and J 4 bases; bases outside gene matches: 9. Germline V gene sequence: CDR1 MNHNY, CDR2 SVGAGI (reference sequence). The CDR3 covers 16 residues.

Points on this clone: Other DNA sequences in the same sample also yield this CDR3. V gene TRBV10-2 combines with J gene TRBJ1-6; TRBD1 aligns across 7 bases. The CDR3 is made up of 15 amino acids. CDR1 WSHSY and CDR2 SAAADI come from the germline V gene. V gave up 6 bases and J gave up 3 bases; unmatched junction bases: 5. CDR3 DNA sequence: TGCGCCAGCAGAAACCGGGACAGCTATAATTCACCCCTCCACTTT. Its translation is CASRNRDSYNSPLHF.